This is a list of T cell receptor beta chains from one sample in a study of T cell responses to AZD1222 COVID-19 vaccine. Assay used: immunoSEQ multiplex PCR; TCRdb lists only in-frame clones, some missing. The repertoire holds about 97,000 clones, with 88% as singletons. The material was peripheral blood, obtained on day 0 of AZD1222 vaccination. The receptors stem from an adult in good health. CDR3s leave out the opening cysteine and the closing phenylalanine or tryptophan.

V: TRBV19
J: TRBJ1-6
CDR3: ASNYARNSPLH

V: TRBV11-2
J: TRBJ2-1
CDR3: ASSLDLGGGHRNEQF

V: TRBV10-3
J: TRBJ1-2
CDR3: AMMSGGLDYGYT

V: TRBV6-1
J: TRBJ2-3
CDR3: ASSESLEGN

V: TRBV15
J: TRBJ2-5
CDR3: ATSRGLQETQY

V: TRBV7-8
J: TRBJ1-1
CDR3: ASSLLRGSEAF

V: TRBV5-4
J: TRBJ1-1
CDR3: ASSYVRNTEAF

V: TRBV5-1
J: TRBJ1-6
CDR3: ASSLAGQGVSPLH

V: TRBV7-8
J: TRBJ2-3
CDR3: ASSYRAAFSTDTQY

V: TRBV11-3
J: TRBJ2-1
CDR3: ASSSAVLGYEQF

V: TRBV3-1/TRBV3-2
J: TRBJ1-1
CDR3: ASSWGQGGTEAF

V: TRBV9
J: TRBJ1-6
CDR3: ASSASRESPLH

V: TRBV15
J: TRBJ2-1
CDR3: ATSETSGAYNEQF

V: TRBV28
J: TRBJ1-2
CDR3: ASLRGRGHYGYT

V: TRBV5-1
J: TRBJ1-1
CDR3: ASSSSRGQPLTEAF

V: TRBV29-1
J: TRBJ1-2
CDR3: SVAVPPSYGYT

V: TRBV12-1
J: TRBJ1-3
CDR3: ASSRNRQGTPGNTIY

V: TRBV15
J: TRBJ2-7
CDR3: ATSREGTASFYEQY

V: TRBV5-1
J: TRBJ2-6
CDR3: ASSRDSGANVLT

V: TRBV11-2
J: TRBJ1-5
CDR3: ASSLGGWNQPQH

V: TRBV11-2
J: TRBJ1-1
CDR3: ASSLDNGAEAF

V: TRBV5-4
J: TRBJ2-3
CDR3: ASSFSGTDTQY

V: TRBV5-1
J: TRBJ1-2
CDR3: ASSPRQAFYGYT

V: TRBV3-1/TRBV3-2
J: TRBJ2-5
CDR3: ASSPRLAGEQTQY

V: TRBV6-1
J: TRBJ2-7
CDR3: ASSESQVYSYEQY

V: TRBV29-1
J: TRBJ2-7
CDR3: SVEPEGPLNKQY

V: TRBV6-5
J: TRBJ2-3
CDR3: ASSPGTARDTQY

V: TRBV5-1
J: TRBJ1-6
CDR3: ASSPGRGYNSPLH

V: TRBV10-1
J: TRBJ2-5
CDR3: ASSDGSGGQETQY

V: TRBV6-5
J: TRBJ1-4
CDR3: ASIPGGGNEKLF

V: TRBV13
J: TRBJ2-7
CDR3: ASSLRGRGSHEQY

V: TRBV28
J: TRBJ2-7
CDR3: ASSLSDRQGEQY

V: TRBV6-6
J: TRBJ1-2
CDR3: ASSRTGGLIYGYT

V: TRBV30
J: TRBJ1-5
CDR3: AWSGGRYSNQPQH

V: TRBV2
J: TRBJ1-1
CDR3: ASSDGRGLNTEAF

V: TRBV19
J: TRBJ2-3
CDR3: ASSAGTSGGNTQY

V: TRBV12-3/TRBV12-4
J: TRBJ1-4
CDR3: ASSLVGDEKLF

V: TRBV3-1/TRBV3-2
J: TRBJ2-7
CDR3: ASSQVDRAYEQY

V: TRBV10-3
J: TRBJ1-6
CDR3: AIRGQLGSPLH

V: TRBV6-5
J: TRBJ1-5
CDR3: ASSYSIRGNQPQH